The 25 T cell receptor beta chains below were found in one sample sequenced in a study of technical replicates of blood from a handful of donors. The method was immunoSEQ multiplex PCR; TCRdb's version includes in-frame clones alone and lacks a portion of them. This table has over 70,000 clones, 85% to 95% appearing once. The material sequenced was T cells isolated from PBMCs. Source of these receptors: a human donor in good health.

This rearrangement joins TRBV29-1 to TRBJ2-7, with 10 nucleotides matching TRBD1. Germline V CDR1 and CDR2: SQVTM, ANQGSEA. The CDR3 spans 13 residues. V dropped 2 bases and J dropped 5; count of bases not matched to a gene: 3. CDR3 in DNA: TGCAGCGTTGAACGGGACAGGGGCGACGAGCAGTACTTC. Protein product: CSVERDRGDEQYF.

This chain links TRBV2 with TRBJ2-7, with 7 bases matching TRBD1. Trimming cost V 8 bases and J 3 bases; bases outside gene matches: 16. CDR1 and CDR2 (germline): SNHLY, FYNNEI. The CDR3 is made up of 16 amino acids. In DNA, the CDR3 is TGTGCCAGCTTTTTTAAAGATCTGGACAGGAGCTACGAGCAGTACTTC. It is translated as CASFFKDLDRSYEQYF. The whole variable domain, remainder taken from reference TRBV2 and TRBJ2-7, is EPEVTQTPSHQVTQMGQEVILRCVPISNHLYFYWYRQILGQKVEFLVSFYNNEISEKSEIFDDQFSVERPDGSNFTLKIRSTKLEDSAMYFCASFFKDLDRSYEQYFGPGTRLTVT.

The CDR3 spells CAWSVRRETNYGYTF. CDR3 in DNA: TGTGCCTGGAGTGTCAGGAGGGAGACAAACTATGGCTACACCTTC. The chain combines TRBV30 with TRBJ1-2; D is undetermined. Germline loops: CDR1 GTSNPN, CDR2 SVGIG (reference sequence). The CDR3 has 15 amino acids. Trimming took 0 bases from V and 2 from J, leaving 13 bases between them.

The chain links TRBV28 to TRBJ2-1; a weak D match, TRBD2 (6 bases). Germline-derived CDR1 and CDR2 are MDHEN and SYDVKM. This CDR3 contains 14 residues. The V and J ends lost 3 bases and 3 bases respectively, with 9 bases between them. CDR3: CASSLGLLYNEQFF. CDR3 nucleotide sequence: TGTGCCAGCAGTTTGGGACTTCTCTACAATGAGCAGTTCTTC.

This clone was observed once. The genes are TRBV13 and TRBJ2-1; 9 bases are a match to TRBD2. CDR1 and CDR2 from the germline V gene are PRHDT and FYEKMQ (reference sequence). The junction had 3 bases not matched to a gene; V was cut back by 0 bases and J by 3 bases. The CDR3 contains 16 residues. The chain's CDR3 is CASSLGLLAGYNEQFF. The CDR3 DNA follows: TGTGCCAGCAGCTTAGGGTTACTAGCGGGCTACAATGAGCAGTTCTTC.

This clone was seen only once. The junction shows a germline mismatch at one end, possibly a read error. The chain carries TRBV7-9 and TRBJ2-4, with TRBD2 matching over 13 bases. This CDR3 comprises 11 residues. CDR1 and CDR2 from the germline V gene are SEHNR and FQNEAQ (reference sequence). CDR3 bases: TGTGCCAGCAGCTCCGGGGGACTAGCGGGATTC. Translated, it gives CASSSGGLAGF. The whole variable domain, remainder taken from reference TRBV7-9 and TRBJ2-4, is DTGVSQNPRHKITKRGQNVTFRCDPISEHNRLYWYRQTLGQGPEFLTYFQNEAQLEKSRLLSDRFSAERPKGSFSTLEIQRTEQGDSAMYLCASSSGGLAGFGAGTRLSVL.

The chain joins TRBV2 to TRBJ2-7; 11 positions match TRBD2. The CDR3 extends over 19 amino acids. Germline V lookup: CDR1 SNHLY, CDR2 FYNNEI. V shed 7 bases, J shed 5 bases, and the junction held 22 bases outside the gene matches. The CDR3 is CASTSLGQTLLAGADEQYF. The CDR3 nucleotides read TGTGCCAGCACCTCACTAGGACAGACTTTACTAGCGGGAGCAGACGAGCAGTACTTC.

The chain recombines TRBV30 with TRBJ1-5, with TRBD1 matching 7 bases. Germline values: CDR1 GTSNPN, CDR2 SVGIG (reference sequence). The CDR3 length is 15 residues. J was trimmed by 0 bases and V by 5 bases; bases with no gene match: 7. CDR3 bases: TGTGCCTGGTCACAGGGGTCCGGTAGCAATCAGCCCCAGCATTTT. It specifies CAWSQGSGSNQPQHF.

CDR3 region: CASSQDRQVAFF. The CDR3 bases are TGCGCCAGCAGCCAAGATAGGCAGGTTGCTTTCTTT. The chain joins TRBV4-3 to TRBJ1-1, with D unclear. V dropped 0 bases and J dropped 11 bases, with 10 bases sitting between them. The germline gives CDR1 LGHNA, CDR2 YSLEER. The CDR3 extends over 12 amino acids.

The chain recombines TRBV5-6 with TRBJ2-1; weak D call: TRBD2 (5 bases). This CDR3 has 14 amino acids. With 2 bases removed from V and 10 bases from J, the gap between germline ends came to 16 bases. Germline-derived CDR1 and CDR2 are SGHDT and YYEEEE. The CDR3 reads CASSFFPDFAEQFF. In DNA, the CDR3 is TGTGCCAGCAGCTTTTTCCCGGACTTCGCGGAGCAGTTCTTC. The full variable domain, rest sourced from reference TRBV5-6 and TRBJ2-1, is DAGVTQSPTHLIKTRGQQVTLRCSPKSGHDTVSWYQQALGQGPQFIFQYYEEEERQRGNFPDRFSGHQFPNYSSELNVNALLLGDSALYLCASSFFPDFAEQFFGPGTRLTVL.

The rearrangement uses TRBV10-3 and TRBJ2-2; 7 bases map to TRBD2. The V gene's germline CDR1 is ENHRY and CDR2 SYGVKD. Losses at the gene ends were 8 bases for V and 4 bases for J; bases not matched to a gene: 7. The CDR3 has 14 residues. The CDR3 loop is CAIRLAESTGELFF. CDR3 nucleotide sequence: TGTGCCATCCGTCTAGCGGAATCCACCGGGGAGCTGTTTTTT.

This clone was seen only once. The chain links TRBV14 to TRBJ2-1; 8 nucleotides agree with TRBD2. CDR3 length equals 16 residues. Germline trimming cut 4 bases from V and 6 bases from J; bases unmatched to any gene: 11. Per the germline V gene, CDR1 is SGHDN and CDR2 is FVKESK. The CDR3 DNA reads as TGTGCCAGCAGCCCAGTAGCGGGGTCGGGCCCCAATGAGCAGTTCTTC. It specifies CASSPVAGSGPNEQFF.

This chain joins TRBV7-8 and TRBJ1-5; D unresolved. CDR1 is SGHVS and CDR2 is FQNEAQ in the germline V gene. Trimming removed 3 bases at V and 0 bases at J, with 9 bases between. CDR3 length equals 15 residues. This CDR3 is CASSFERNSNQPQHF. For the CDR3, the DNA is TGTGCCAGCAGCTTCGAGCGTAATAGCAATCAGCCCCAGCATTTT.

The chain uses TRBV19 and TRBJ2-7; possibly TRBD1 for D (5 bases). The CDR3 runs to 13 residues. V was pared by 4 bases and J by 1 base, with 8 bases between. Germline assignment: CDR1 LNHDA and CDR2 SQIVND (reference sequence). DNA of the CDR3: TGTGCCAGTAGTACTACAGGATCCTACGAGCAGTACTTC. It codes for CASSTTGSYEQYF.

V usage is TRBV9 and J usage is TRBJ2-1, with 12 positions matching TRBD2. The ends lost 0 bases at V and 7 bases at J; junction bases unmatched: 5. The CDR3 consists of 16 residues. Germline CDR1 is SGDLS and CDR2 is YYNGEE. The CDR3, as DNA: TGTGCCAGCAGCGTAGTAGTCACTAGCGGGAGGAATGAGCAGTTCTTC. Translation gives CASSVVVTSGRNEQFF.

V usage is TRBV29-1 and J usage is TRBJ2-1, with 7 nucleotides matching TRBD2. Trimming cost V 5 bases and J 10 bases; bases outside gene matches: 8. Germline V gene sequence: CDR1 SQVTM, CDR2 ANQGSEA. This CDR3 is 12 amino acids long. The CDR3 loop is CSVWVGGEEQFF. CDR3 coding DNA: TGCAGCGTTTGGGTGGGAGGGGAAGAGCAGTTCTTC.

In this sample, this clone turned up a few times. In DNA, the CDR3 is TGTGCCAGCAGCTTGGCAGGGACTAACACTGAAGCTTTCTTT. Protein sequence: CASSLAGTNTEAFF. The chain links TRBV5-6 to TRBJ1-1; D is perhaps TRBD1 (5 bases). V was cut by 0 bases and J by 2 bases, with 8 bases left in between. The CDR3 contains 14 residues. CDR1 is SGHDT, CDR2 YYEEEE, per germline.

The gene calls are TRBV27 and TRBJ2-2; TRBD2 is a possible D gene (6 bases). The CDR3 sequence is 14 residues long. Germline CDR1 MNHEY, CDR2 SMNVEV (reference sequence). V shed 8 bases and J shed 4 bases, with 14 bases lying between them. CDR3 loop: CASGGTLITGELFF. The CDR3, as DNA: TGTGCCAGCGGCGGGACTCTTATCACCGGGGAGCTGTTTTTT.

The genes are TRBV9 and TRBJ2-1, with D possibly matching TRBD2 (6 bases). Germline CDR1 is SGDLS and CDR2 is YYNGEE. The V end lost 0 bases, the J end lost 8 bases, and 9 bases lay between the germline ends. This CDR3 comprises 13 residues. In nucleotides, the CDR3 is TGTGCCAGCAGCGTAGCGGGACTTCATGAGCAGTTCTTC. Translated: CASSVAGLHEQFF.

The V gene is TRBV11-3, the J gene TRBJ2-7; 9 bases are a match to TRBD1. Germline CDR1 SGHNT, CDR2 YENEEA. The J segment lost 7 bases and the V segment lost 3 bases, leaving 7 bases of the junction unmatched. This CDR3 contains 14 residues. The DNA for the CDR3 is TGTGCCAGCAGCTTTGCGGACAGGGGTGGAGAGCAGTACTTC. Residues: CASSFADRGGEQYF.

This chain uses TRBV5-6 with TRBJ2-7; 8 nucleotides agree with TRBD2. In germline, CDR1 is SGHDT, CDR2 YYEEEE. This CDR3 has 16 residues. Losses at the gene ends were 0 bases for V and 5 bases for J; bases not matched to a gene: 10. This chain's CDR3 is CASSLVKIGGRNEQYF. The DNA of the CDR3 is TGTGCCAGCAGCTTGGTTAAGATAGGCGGGAGGAACGAGCAGTACTTC. Combining the CDR3 with reference TRBV5-6 and TRBJ2-7 gives the whole variable domain DAGVTQSPTHLIKTRGQQVTLRCSPKSGHDTVSWYQQALGQGPQFIFQYYEEEERQRGNFPDRFSGHQFPNYSSELNVNALLLGDSALYLCASSLVKIGGRNEQYFGPGTRLTVT.

The chain is built from TRBV7-9 and TRBJ2-2; 10 bases line up with TRBD1. CDR1 is SEHNR, CDR2 FQNEAQ, per germline (reference sequence). With 6 bases clipped from V and 6 bases from J, the junction kept 13 bases outside the gene matches. The CDR3 spans 17 residues. CDR3 in amino acids: CASRAGTGVEFSGELFF. The CDR3 coding sequence is TGTGCCAGCAGGGCCGGGACAGGGGTTGAGTTTTCCGGGGAGCTGTTTTTT.

The chain carries TRBV19 and TRBJ2-7, with a weak D call TRBD2 (6 bases). The V gene's germline CDR1 is LNHDA and CDR2 SQIVND (reference sequence). Trimming cost V 4 bases and J 4 bases, with 20 bases left between them. The CDR3 contains 16 residues. The CDR3 reads CASSTPSRDSSYEQYF. The CDR3 nucleotides are TGTGCCAGTAGTACCCCGAGCCGGGACTCCTCTTACGAGCAGTACTTC. Complete variable domain (other parts from reference TRBV19 and TRBJ2-7): DGGITQSPKYLFRKEGQNVTLSCEQNLNHDAMYWYRQDPGQGLRLIYYSQIVNDFQKGDIAEGYSVSREKKESFPLTVTSAQKNPTAFYLCASSTPSRDSSYEQYFGPGTRLTVT.

V gene TRBV18 combines with J gene TRBJ2-5; D remains ambiguous. The CDR3 consists of 13 residues. Germline V CDR1 and CDR2: KGHSH, LQKENI. Trimming took 3 bases from V and 0 from J, leaving 5 bases between them. CDR3 sequence: CASSPSYQETQYF. CDR3 bases: TGTGCCAGCTCACCGTCGTACCAAGAGACCCAGTACTTC.

J is TRBJ2-7 and V is TRBV7-6, with D maybe TRBD2 (5 bases). V was clipped by 6 bases and J by 2 bases, with 11 bases between them. Germline CDR1 and CDR2: SGHVS and FNYEAQ. The CDR3 covers 13 residues. DNA of the CDR3: TGTGCCAGCAGGCCCGTGAGGGCCTACGAGCAGTACTTC. As protein: CASRPVRAYEQYF.